One sample yielded the 22 T cell receptor beta chains listed below, sequenced in a study of regulatory T cells in long-lasting Graves disease. Arm-PCR of CDR3 regions and iRepertoire HTBI primers were used to build TCR beta libraries. In TCRdb, the multiplex PCR reads were re-called with MiXCR into one record per CDR3 protein. The sample comprises about 470,000 distinct CDR3 sequences, about a fifth of which are singletons, and 7.8% rests with the top ten. Time point meaning: persistent/refractory GD, antithyroid drugs over 5 years with positive TRAb. Preparation of the TCR library used RNA extracted from PBMCs. Sequenced material: peripheral blood mononuclear cells (PBMCs), taken when the disease was refractory, from a patient treated with antithyroid drugs. Receptors originate from a female donor with Graves disease.

The chain couples TRBV6-1 to TRBJ1-6; no reliable D call. CDR1 MNHNS and CDR2 SASEGT come from the germline V gene. The CDR3 has 16 amino acids. Trimming took 0 bases from V and 11 from J, leaving 17 bases between them. CDR3 amino acids: CASSEAPTSWGTPLHF. In DNA form, the CDR3 reads TGTGCCAGCAGTGAAGCTCCCACGAGCTGGGGAACACCCCTCCACTTT.

This clonotype came up a few times. The V and J genes are TRBV9 and TRBJ2-7; 8 positions agree with TRBD2. Trimming took 4 bases from V and 2 from J; bases not matched to a gene: 5. CDR3 size: 14 residues. Per the germline V gene, CDR1 is SGDLS and CDR2 is YYNGEE. This CDR3 reads CASSPPGGAYEQYF. The CDR3 DNA reads as TGTGCCAGCAGCCCCCCCGGGGGGGCCTACGAGCAGTACTTC. Together with reference TRBV9 and TRBJ2-7, the CDR3 gives the full variable domain: DSGVTQTPKHLITATGQRVTLRCSPRSGDLSVYWYQQSLDQGLQFLIQYYNGEERAKGNILERFSAQQFPDLHSELNLSSLELGDSALYFCASSPPGGAYEQYFGPGTRLTVT.

This rearrangement joins TRBV10-3 to TRBJ2-7; 9 bases line up with TRBD2. Germline CDR1 and CDR2: ENHRY and SYGVKD. The CDR3 length is 15 residues. The J segment lost 3 bases and the V segment lost 5 bases, leaving 8 bases of the junction unmatched. CDR3 protein: CAISTIAGELYEQYF. For the CDR3, the DNA is TGTGCCATCAGTACTATAGCGGGAGAACTCTACGAGCAGTACTTC.

The chain is built from TRBV5-6 and TRBJ2-2, with 12 bases identical to TRBD2. The CDR3 runs to 19 residues. CDR1 is SGHDT, CDR2 YYEEEE, per germline. After removal of 1 base from V and 1 base from J, the junction contained 8 bases not matched to a gene. The CDR3 is CASSLLLAGGGVNTGELFF. The CDR3 DNA is TGTGCCAGCAGCTTGTTACTAGCGGGAGGTGGAGTGAACACCGGGGAGCTGTTTTTT.

This chain uses TRBV4-3 with TRBJ2-7, with 7 bases matching TRBD1. Germline loops: CDR1 LGHNA, CDR2 YSLEER. The ends lost 0 bases at V and 2 bases at J; junction bases unmatched: 7. The CDR3 spans 16 residues. The CDR3 DNA follows: TGCGCCAGCAGCCAAGATTTTAGGGGGCCAGCCTACGAGCAGTACTTC. This encodes CASSQDFRGPAYEQYF.

This clonotype has at least ten counts. The rearrangement links TRBV28 to TRBJ2-2; 9 nucleotides line up with TRBD1. This CDR3 is built from 18 residues. Trimming removed 3 bases from V and 1 base from J; junction bases left unmatched: 9. From germline, CDR1 is MDHEN and CDR2 SYDVKM. CDR3 nucleotides: TGTGCCAGCAGTTTTCTCGGGACAGGGAGGATGAACACCGGGGAGCTGTTTTTT. This sequence encodes CASSFLGTGRMNTGELFF.

In this sample, this clonotype turned up many times. This sequence joins TRBV28 and TRBJ1-1; 7 bases map to TRBD1. The ends lost 3 bases at V and 1 base at J; junction bases unmatched: 8. The CDR3 covers 16 residues. The germline gives CDR1 MDHEN, CDR2 SYDVKM. This CDR3 reads CASSFTGTVGNTEAFF. DNA for the CDR3: TGTGCCAGCAGTTTTACCGGGACAGTGGGGAACACTGAAGCTTTCTTT.

CDR3 sequence: CASSQAIITEAFF. CDR3 nucleotides: TGCGCCAGCAGCCAAGCAATAATCACTGAAGCTTTCTTT. The V call is TRBV4-3, the J call TRBJ1-1; D is undetermined. Germline V gene lookup returns CDR1 LGHNA and CDR2 YSLEER. Trimming shortened V by 1 base and J by 4 bases, and 7 bases separated the two germline ends. This CDR3 is 13 amino acids long.

The table lists this clonotype with many counts. The chain couples TRBV30 to TRBJ1-2; D is ambiguous. The V end lost 6 bases, the J end lost 10 bases, and 12 bases lay between the germline ends. Looked up from germline, CDR1 is GTSNPN and CDR2 is SVGIG (reference sequence). The CDR3 runs to 10 residues. DNA of the CDR3: TGTGCCTGCCTGGAGCAGCTCTACACCTTC. Its protein product is CACLEQLYTF.

The DNA for the CDR3 is TGTGCCAGCAGCTTGCACCAGGGGGTGGAGCAGTACTTC. This codes for CASSLHQGVEQYF. The genes are TRBV5-6 and TRBJ2-7, with 7 positions matching TRBD1. Germline V lookup: CDR1 SGHDT, CDR2 YYEEEE. Losses at the gene ends were 1 base for V and 7 bases for J; bases not matched to a gene: 5. CDR3 length equals 13 residues. Using reference TRBV5-6 and TRBJ2-7 for the parts outside the CDR3, the full variable domain is DAGVTQSPTHLIKTRGQQVTLRCSPKSGHDTVSWYQQALGQGPQFIFQYYEEEERQRGNFPDRFSGHQFPNYSSELNVNALLLGDSALYLCASSLHQGVEQYFGPGTRLTVT.

This clonotype showed up many times. This rearrangement joins TRBV12-3 or TRBV12-4 to TRBJ2-7; tentatively, D is TRBD1 (6 bases). The V end lost 5 bases, the J end lost 2 bases, and 16 bases lay between the germline ends. The CDR3 runs 15 residues. As DNA, the CDR3 is TGTGCCAGCAGTCCCCGCGCAGGGGAAACCTACGAGCAGTACTTC. Its translation is CASSPRAGETYEQYF.

In this sample, this clonotype turned up many times. The CDR3 sequence is CASSLPGRDFGYGYTF. The CDR3 DNA is TGTGCCAGCAGCCTACCGGGACGGGACTTTGGCTATGGCTACACCTTC. The chain links TRBV7-9 to TRBJ1-2; D perhaps matches TRBD1 (5 bases). Germline lookup yields CDR1 SEHNR and CDR2 FQNEAQ (reference sequence). The V and J ends lost 5 bases and 4 bases respectively, with 20 bases between them. The CDR3 is 16 residues long.

In this sample, this clonotype turned up many times. The V and J genes are TRBV7-2 and TRBJ2-5; TRBD2 matches 8 bases. There are 15 residues in the CDR3. CDR1 SGHTA and CDR2 FQGNSA come from the germline V gene. The junction had 8 bases not matched to a gene; V was cut back by 4 bases and J by 4 bases. The CDR3 coding sequence is TGTGCCAGCAGCTCCCGGGGGGGGCTAGGAGAGACCCAGTACTTC. This sequence encodes CASSSRGGLGETQYF.

Worth noting for this clonotype: The junction departs from germline at one end; a sequencing error may be responsible. The chain couples TRBV20-1 to TRBJ2-7; D is unresolved. The CDR3 contains 13 residues. Germline V CDR1 and CDR2: DFQATT, SNEGSKA (reference sequence). The CDR3, as DNA: TGCAGTGCCCCAAGGTCGGAGACCTACGAGCAGTGCTTC. Its translation is CSAPRSETYEQCF.

This clonotype was observed a few times. The chain carries TRBV29-1 and TRBJ2-4; TRBD1 is a possible D gene (5 bases). The CDR3 consists of 13 residues. Germline values: CDR1 SQVTM, CDR2 ANQGSEA. Trimming left V 2 bases short and J 4 bases short, with 9 bases between. Here the CDR3 reads CSVETGYKNIQYF. CDR3 DNA: TGCAGCGTTGAAACAGGATATAAAAACATTCAGTACTTC.

This clonotype occurred many times. This rearrangement joins TRBV27 to TRBJ2-7, with D perhaps matching TRBD1 (5 bases). The CDR3 sequence is 16 residues long. Deletions cut 5 bases from V and 5 bases from J, with 22 bases between. Per the germline V gene, CDR1 is MNHEY and CDR2 is SMNVEV (reference sequence). CDR3 in DNA: TGTGCCAGCAGTCTTTATCAGGGCGCTTTAAACCACGAGCAGTACTTC. This gives the protein CASSLYQGALNHEQYF.

This rearrangement joins TRBV5-1 to TRBJ2-3; 8 bases map to TRBD2. Trimming cost V 8 bases and J 2 bases; bases outside gene matches: 7. The CDR3 runs 14 residues. CDR1 SGHRS and CDR2 YFSETQ come from the germline V gene. The CDR3 loop is CASSSSGFTDTQYF. Here the CDR3 DNA reads TGCGCCAGTTCGTCTAGCGGGTTCACAGATACGCAGTATTTT.

CDR3 sequence reads: CSVDTAETQYF. As DNA, the CDR3 is TGCAGCGTTGACACCGCGGAGACCCAGTACTTC. The rearrangement joins TRBV29-1 to TRBJ2-5; D remains ambiguous. CDR1 and CDR2 (germline): SQVTM, ANQGSEA. V lost 3 bases and J lost 5, with 7 bases in between. The CDR3 has 11 amino acids.

This chain uses TRBV24-1 with TRBJ2-3, with TRBD1 matching 7 bases. Germline-derived CDR1 and CDR2 are KGHDR and SFDVKD. CDR3 length equals 15 residues. Germline trimming cut 4 bases from V and 2 bases from J; bases unmatched to any gene: 5. The CDR3: CATSELGTATDTQYF. In nucleotides, the CDR3 is TGTGCCACCAGTGAACTTGGGACAGCCACAGATACGCAGTATTTT.

There are many counts of this clonotype. The gene calls are TRBV6-5 and TRBJ2-5; no clear D gene. The CDR3 totals 14 residues. V lost 0 bases and J lost 7, with 12 bases in between. The germline V gene encodes CDR1 MNHEY and CDR2 SVGAGI. DNA for the CDR3: TGTGCCAGCAGTTACTCGGGTAGCTCTGGGACCCAGTACTTC. Residues: CASSYSGSSGTQYF.

CDR3 region: CASSYSDGRGYTF. CDR3 nucleotide sequence: TGTGCCAGCAGTTACTCGGACGGGAGGGGCTACACCTTC. The rearrangement joins TRBV6-2 or TRBV6-3 to TRBJ1-2; D is unresolved. Germline values: CDR1 MNHEY, CDR2 SVGEGT. Deletions cut 0 bases from V and 8 bases from J, with 10 bases between. There are 13 residues in the CDR3.

This clonotype was found a few times. CDR3 DNA: TGCGCCAGCAGAAGTGGACAGGGGGCCTACGAGCAGTACTTC. Translated: CASRSGQGAYEQYF. The rearrangement joins TRBV5-1 to TRBJ2-7; 10 nucleotides agree with TRBD1. V lost 5 bases to trimming and J lost 2 bases; unmatched junction nucleotides: 4. The CDR3 spans 14 residues. The germline gives CDR1 SGHRS, CDR2 YFSETQ.